A single sample gave rise to the 21 T cell receptor beta chains below, sequenced in a study of spatial heterogeneity in lung cancer (dated by TCRdb to the late 2010s). The library came from 5' RACE. Sequenced using a NextSeq 500. Clones were called with MiXCR by TCRdb after fastp trimmed the public reads at Q25, and only in-frame beta chains were retained. Every distinct CDR3 protein forms one entry, paired with its most common genes and DNA. For this sample there are about 45,000 distinct CDR3 sequences; roughly 13% appear just once. Jointly, the top ten make up approximately 60% of the sample. In the paper's terms, the time point label means: sample taken at primary tumor resection. Sequenced material: PBMCs, taken at surgery. The source is a male donor with early-stage non-small cell lung cancer.

The CDR3 is CASSLPGDAALVVTQYF. CDR3 DNA: TGTGCCAGCAGCTTGCCTGGGGACGCCGCTTTGGTGGTTACGCAGTATTTT. V gene TRBV5-4 combines with J gene TRBJ2-3; D is tentatively TRBD1 or TRBD2 (5 bases each). Germline V gene sequence: CDR1 SGHNT, CDR2 YYREEE (reference sequence). This CDR3 has 17 residues. Trimming shortened V by 1 base and J by 8 bases, and 23 bases separated the two germline ends.

The sample holds many counts of this clonotype. The genes are TRBV27 and TRBJ2-6; tentative D call: TRBD1 (5 bases). The V gene's germline CDR1 is MNHEY and CDR2 SMNVEV (reference sequence). This CDR3 region has 17 residues. Trimming pared 3 bases from V and 0 bases from J, leaving 12 bases between. The DNA for the CDR3 is TGTGCCAGCAGTTTGCTATCAGACAGCTCTGGGGCCAACGTCCTGACTTTC. Amino acids: CASSLLSDSSGANVLTF.

This clonotype showed up just a few times. The rearrangement links TRBV14 to TRBJ2-1; D unclear. The CDR3 length is 14 residues. With 2 bases removed from V and 6 bases from J, the gap between germline ends came to 11 bases. The germline V gene has CDR1 SGHDN and CDR2 FVKESK. The CDR3, as DNA: TGTGCCAGCAGCCAACTAACCCGCCTCAATGAGCAGTTCTTC. Translation gives CASSQLTRLNEQFF.

The chain recombines TRBV12-3 or TRBV12-4 with TRBJ2-3, with 9 positions matching TRBD1. V shed 8 bases and J 7 bases; nucleotides not matched to a gene: 10. The CDR3 runs 14 residues. The DNA of the CDR3 is TGTGCCAGCTCCCCGTGGGACAGGGAGAATACGCAGTATTTT. It yields the protein CASSPWDRENTQYF.

In DNA form, the CDR3 reads TGTGCCAGCAGCCCCAAGGGTAGCGGGGAGCTGTTTTTT. It specifies CASSPKGSGELFF. V gene TRBV9 combines with J gene TRBJ2-2, with D unresolved. V dropped 4 bases and J dropped 7 bases, with 11 bases sitting between them. The CDR3 has 13 residues. The germline gives CDR1 SGDLS, CDR2 YYNGEE.

There are many counts of this clonotype. The chain uses TRBV29-1 and TRBJ2-2; 8 nucleotides line up with TRBD1. The CDR3 extends over 13 amino acids. The germline V gene encodes CDR1 SQVTM and CDR2 ANQGSEA. Trimming removed 7 bases from V and 4 bases from J; junction bases left unmatched: 5. In DNA, the CDR3 is TGCAGCGCTATCACAGGGGGCACCGGGGAGCTGTTTTTT. Amino acid sequence: CSAITGGTGELFF.

This chain joins TRBV4-1 and TRBJ2-7; possible D gene TRBD2, 6 bases. CDR3 size: 14 residues. V was cut by 1 base and J by 3 bases, with 10 bases left in between. Germline CDR1 reads MGHRA; CDR2 reads YSYEKL. The CDR3 DNA reads TGCGCCAGCAGCCAAGTGGCGGGAAACTACGAGCAGTACTTC. It is translated as CASSQVAGNYEQYF.

This chain joins TRBV6-1 and TRBJ2-3; no definite D call. CDR1 MNHNS and CDR2 SASEGT come from the germline V gene. Trimming pared 3 bases from V and 0 bases from J, leaving 13 bases between. The CDR3 consists of 16 residues. DNA for the CDR3: TGTGCCAGCAGTGATAGGAGCATTTCTAGCACAGATACGCAGTATTTT. It specifies CASSDRSISSTDTQYF.

The V call is TRBV3-1, the J call TRBJ2-1, with D possibly matching TRBD2 (6 bases). The CDR3 is made up of 13 amino acids. Germline V lookup: CDR1 LGHDT, CDR2 YNNKEL (reference sequence). Trimming took off 4 bases at V and 9 bases at J, with 13 bases between the two ends. DNA for the CDR3: TGTGCCAGCAGCCCCCCTAGCGCGGGTGAGCAGTTCTTC. Amino acids: CASSPPSAGEQFF.

V and J are TRBV2 and TRBJ2-5; D gene unclear. V shed 1 base and J shed 5 bases, with 8 bases lying between them. This CDR3 is built from 13 residues. Germline V gene data show CDR1 as SNHLY and CDR2 as FYNNEI. The CDR3 is CASSEEVAETQYF. The CDR3 nucleotides read TGTGCCAGCAGTGAAGAAGTTGCGGAGACCCAGTACTTC.

This clonotype was counted between two and nine times. The chain employs TRBV29-1 and TRBJ1-2, with D possibly TRBD1 on 6 matching bases. The CDR3 covers 12 residues. Trimming removed 1 base at V and 3 bases at J, with 6 bases between. Germline-derived CDR1 and CDR2 are SQVTM and ANQGSEA. The CDR3 reads CSVEGTDYGYTF. The CDR3 DNA is TGCAGCGTTGAAGGGACAGACTATGGCTACACCTTC. The full variable domain, its missing parts supplied by reference TRBV29-1 and TRBJ1-2, is SAVISQKPSRDICQRGTSLTIQCQVDSQVTMMFWYRQQPGQSLTLIATANQGSEATYESGFVIDKFPISRPNLTFSTLTVSNMSPEDSSIYLCSVEGTDYGYTFGSGTRLTVV.

This clonotype has a count of ten or more. The CDR3 spells CASSFGRGYSYGYTF. The CDR3 DNA reads TGTGCCAGCAGTTTTGGGCGGGGGTACTCCTATGGCTACACCTTC. The chain couples TRBV12-3 or TRBV12-4 to TRBJ1-2, with D possibly matching TRBD1 (5 bases). The CDR3 is 15 amino acids. Trimming cost V 3 bases and J 4 bases, with 15 bases left between them.

The V gene is TRBV27, the J gene TRBJ2-3; D may be TRBD2 (6 bases). CDR3 size: 15 residues. The germline CDR1 and CDR2 sequences are MNHEY and SMNVEV (reference sequence). Trimming pared 8 bases from V and 0 bases from J, leaving 15 bases between. CDR3 loop: CASSTMGLSTDTQYF. The CDR3 DNA is TGTGCCAGCTCTACTATGGGACTCAGCACAGATACGCAGTATTTT.

This clonotype was observed a handful of times. The chain is built from TRBV9 and TRBJ2-1; D tentatively reads TRBD1 or TRBD2 (5 bases each). V lost 2 bases and J lost 4, with 13 bases in between. CDR1 and CDR2 (germline): SGDLS, YYNGEE. CDR3 length: 15 amino acids. CDR3 sequence (DNA): TGTGCCAGCAGCGTGGGGGAAGGCGCTTACAATGAGCAGTTCTTC. Amino acid sequence: CASSVGEGAYNEQFF. Full variable domain (missing parts from reference TRBV9 and TRBJ2-1): DSGVTQTPKHLITATGQRVTLRCSPRSGDLSVYWYQQSLDQGLQFLIQYYNGEERAKGNILERFSAQQFPDLHSELNLSSLELGDSALYFCASSVGEGAYNEQFFGPGTRLTVL.

The chain joins TRBV12-3 or TRBV12-4 to TRBJ2-7; D unclear. The ends were cut back, 2 bases at V and 2 bases at J, with 7 bases in the middle. CDR3 size: 13 residues. The CDR3 spells CASSLSSTYEQYF. Written as DNA, the CDR3 is TGTGCCAGCAGTTTAAGCTCCACCTACGAGCAGTACTTC.

V usage is TRBV6-1 and J usage is TRBJ1-2; D call uncertain. The CDR3 spans 13 residues. The V end was cut by 3 bases, the J end by 2 bases, with 7 bases between. CDR1 is MNHNS and CDR2 is SASEGT in the germline V gene. The CDR3 region has the DNA TGTGCCAGCAGTGAGAGGCCGAACTATGGCTACACCTTC. Its translation is CASSERPNYGYTF.

The chain combines TRBV6-1 with TRBJ2-1, with 7 bases aligning to TRBD1. The V gene's germline CDR1 is MNHNS and CDR2 SASEGT. V shed 3 bases and J 0 bases; nucleotides not matched to a gene: 2. The CDR3 length is 15 residues. Here the CDR3 reads CASSEDRSSYNEQFF. As DNA, the CDR3 is TGTGCCAGCAGTGAGGACAGGAGCTCCTACAATGAGCAGTTCTTC.

The table lists this clonotype with many counts. J is TRBJ2-5 and V is TRBV28; a weak D match, TRBD2 (6 bases). CDR3 length: 17 amino acids. Germline values: CDR1 MDHEN, CDR2 SYDVKM. Trimming removed 3 bases from V and 0 bases from J, with 17 bases in between. The CDR3 protein is CASSFLFGREDQETQYF. The CDR3 nucleotides read TGTGCCAGCAGTTTTTTGTTCGGCAGGGAGGACCAAGAGACCCAGTACTTC.

The chain carries TRBV7-2 and TRBJ2-7; 9 nucleotides match TRBD1. Germline V gives CDR1 SGHTA, CDR2 FQGNSA. The CDR3 spans 14 residues. With 3 bases clipped from V and 4 bases from J, the junction kept 4 bases outside the gene matches. Here the CDR3 reads CASSFWDRVYEQYF. The CDR3 region has the DNA TGTGCCAGCAGCTTCTGGGACAGGGTTTACGAGCAGTACTTC.

This clonotype was counted between two and nine times. The V gene is TRBV12-3 or TRBV12-4, the J gene TRBJ2-2, with D unclear. The CDR3 is 15 amino acids. The V gene lost 7 bases and the J gene lost 1 base, with 13 bases spanning the gap. The CDR3: CASTLIWGNTGELFF. CDR3 nucleotide sequence: TGTGCCAGCACCCTGATATGGGGGAACACCGGGGAGCTGTTTTTT.

This clonotype came up a few times. V and J are TRBV5-1 and TRBJ2-7, with 11 positions matching TRBD2. The V gene end was trimmed by 4 bases and the J gene end by 7 bases; junction bases not matched to a gene: 10. This CDR3 has 15 residues. Germline values: CDR1 SGHRS, CDR2 YFSETQ. The DNA for the CDR3 is TGCGCCAGCAGCCCTGGCGGACTAGCGGGTGAAGAGCAGTACTTC. This translates into CASSPGGLAGEEQYF.